These 5 T cell receptor beta chains originate from one sample sequenced in a study of blood T cell repertoires in COVID-19. Sequencing was performed with immunoSEQ multiplex PCR; in TCRdb, only in-frame clones are kept and a portion is missing. Among some 260,000 clones, around 84% were seen once, and the ten largest hold about 1.7%. The source material was PBMCs or T cells enriched from blood (not recorded which). The receptors stem from a man aged 40-50 years who had recovered from COVID-19.

This chain links TRBV19 with TRBJ1-2, with a tentative D call TRBD1 (5 bases). Germline V gives CDR1 LNHDA, CDR2 SQIVND (reference sequence). V was clipped by 7 bases and J by 4 bases, with 16 bases between them. CDR3 length: 14 residues. Written as DNA, the CDR3 is TGTGCCAGTACACCGGCCGAAACAGGCTATGGCTACACCTTC. Protein product: CASTPAETGYGYTF.

The chain recombines TRBV10-3 with TRBJ2-3; 10 bases are a match to TRBD2. CDR3 size: 17 residues. Germline V gene data show CDR1 as ENHRY and CDR2 as SYGVKD. Trimming at V came to 4 bases and at J to 0 bases, leaving 7 bases not matched to a gene. The CDR3 sequence is CAISASGRVPSTDTQYF. CDR3 sequence (DNA): TGTGCCATCAGTGCCAGCGGGAGGGTACCTAGCACAGATACGCAGTATTTT.

The chain links TRBV4-1 to TRBJ1-2, with no clear D. Germline CDR1 and CDR2: MGHRA and YSYEKL. V was cut by 3 bases and J by 2 bases, with 4 bases left in between. The CDR3 length is 12 residues. The CDR3 DNA is TGCGCCAGCAGCCAGAGGAACTATGGCTACACCTTC. This codes for CASSQRNYGYTF.

As concerns this clone: This may be a read error: a much more frequent sequence differs by one nucleotide. This CDR3 reads CASSLGQGGYEQYF. In DNA, the CDR3 is TGTGCCAGCAGCTTGGGACAGGGGGGCTACGAGCAGTACTTC. V usage is TRBV13 and J usage is TRBJ2-7; 11 bases agree with TRBD1. The CDR3 extends over 14 amino acids. V was clipped by 3 bases and J by 3 bases; unmatched bases: 1. CDR1 and CDR2 (germline): PRHDT, FYEKMQ (reference sequence).

This chain joins TRBV7-2 and TRBJ2-3, with a possible D match to TRBD2 (7 bases). Looked up from germline, CDR1 is SGHTA and CDR2 is FQGNSA. CDR3 length: 14 residues. V was trimmed by 1 base and J by 8 bases, leaving 13 bases between them. The chain's CDR3 is CASSLGLAQGTQYF. CDR3 bases: TGTGCCAGCAGCTTAGGACTAGCACAGGGTACGCAGTATTTT.